This is a list of T cell receptor beta chains from one sample in a study of blood T cell repertoires in COVID-19. Produced via immunoSEQ multiplex PCR; TCRdb's table is partial and in-frame only. The sample comprises 50,000 or so clones, around 85% of which are singletons, and around 15% rests with the top ten. The source material was peripheral blood. The receptors derive from a human donor in a cohort sampled during active COVID-19. Each CDR3 is given with its conserved first and last residue. D genes are given only for firm matches. Not all rows give a size; the values are once, few, many and, for expanded clones, a class.

clone_size j_call d_call v_call cdr3_aa cdr3_nt
- TRBJ2-5 TRBD2 TRBV18 CASSPVAGVGETQYF TGTGCCAGCTCACCCGTAGCGGGAGTCGGGGAGACCCAGTACTTC
- TRBJ2-3 TRBD2 TRBV6-5 CASGLGAGAPDTQYF TGTGCCAGCGGCTTAGGGGCGGGAGCCCCGGATACGCAGTATTTT
- TRBJ2-4 - TRBV4-1 CARLVGRAGNIQYF TGCGCCAGATTGGTTGGAAGGGCGGGAAACATTCAGTACTTC
- TRBJ2-5 TRBD2 TRBV5-1 CASSLGGGEGETQYF TGCGCCAGCAGCCTGGGTGGGGGGGAAGGAGAGACCCAGTACTTC
- TRBJ2-3 - TRBV5-4 CASSLGRSPSTDTQYF TGTGCCAGCAGCTTGGGGAGGAGTCCTAGCACAGATACGCAGTATTTT
- TRBJ2-3 TRBD1 TRBV5-1 CASSKISTGTASTDTQYF TGCGCCAGCAGCAAGATTTCCACCGGGACAGCCAGCACAGATACGCAGTATTTT
- TRBJ2-1 - TRBV7-9 CASSLDRPTGEQFF TGTGCCAGCAGCTTAGACCGCCCGACAGGCGAGCAGTTCTTC
- TRBJ2-1 TRBD2 TRBV5-1 CASSARTSGRAGGEQFF TGCGCCAGCAGCGCTCGGACTAGCGGGAGGGCCGGGGGTGAGCAGTTCTTC
once TRBJ1-5 - TRBV5-6 CASSSGIGNQPQHF TGTGCCAGCAGCTCAGGGATTGGCAATCAGCCCCAGCATTTT
- TRBJ1-3 - TRBV6-5 CASSYSGDNSGNTIYF TGTGCCAGCAGTTACTCAGGAGATAACTCTGGAAACACCATATATTTT
- TRBJ2-7 TRBD1 TRBV5-1 CASSHPGQGVLEQYF TGCGCCAGCAGCCACCCGGGACAGGGGGTCCTAGAGCAGTACTTC
- TRBJ2-1 TRBD2 TRBV9 CASSVATGRGSGIVYNEQFF TGTGCCAGCAGCGTAGCTACTGGCCGGGGTAGCGGGATTGTCTACAATGAGCAGTTCTTC
few TRBJ1-1 - TRBV2 CASRGGRTENTEAFF TGTGCCAGCAGGGGGGGGAGGACAGAGAACACTGAAGCTTTCTTT
- TRBJ2-2 - TRBV6-1 CASSDGLVGELFF TGTGCCAGCAGTGATGGACTCGTCGGGGAGCTGTTTTTT
- TRBJ2-2 TRBD2 TRBV10-3 CAISELGGRSGELFF TGTGCCATCAGTGAGTTGGGCGGGAGAAGCGGGGAGCTGTTTTTT
- TRBJ2-3 - TRBV4-2 CASSQGGLTDTQYF TGTGCCAGCAGCCAAGGGGGCCTCACAGATACGCAGTATTTT
- TRBJ2-7 TRBD1 TRBV18 CASSPRGRTGGDEQYF TGTGCCAGCTCACCACGAGGAAGGACAGGGGGTGACGAGCAGTACTTC
once TRBJ1-2 - TRBV3-1/TRBV3-2 CASSQGAEAYGYTF TGTGCCAGCAGCCAGGGGGCCGAGGCTTATGGCTACACCTTC